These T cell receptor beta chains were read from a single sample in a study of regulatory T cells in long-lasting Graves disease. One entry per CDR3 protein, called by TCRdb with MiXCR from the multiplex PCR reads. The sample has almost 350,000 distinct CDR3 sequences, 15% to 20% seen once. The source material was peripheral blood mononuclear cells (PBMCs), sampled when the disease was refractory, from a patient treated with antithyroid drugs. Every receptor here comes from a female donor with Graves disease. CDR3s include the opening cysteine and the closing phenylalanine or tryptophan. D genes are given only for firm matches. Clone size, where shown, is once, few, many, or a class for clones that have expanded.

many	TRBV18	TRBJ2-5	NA	CASSPSWQNQETQYF	TGTGCCAGCTCACCATCGTGGCAGAACCAAGAGACCCAGTACTTC
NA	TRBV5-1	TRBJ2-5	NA	CASKLTATQETQYF	TGCGCCAGCAAACTAACAGCAACCCAAGAGACCCAGTACTTC
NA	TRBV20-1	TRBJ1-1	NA	CSASIQFDTEAFF	TGCAGTGCTAGTATACAGTTTGACACTGAAGCCTTCTTT
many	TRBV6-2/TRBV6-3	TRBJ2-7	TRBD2	CASSERSGSYEQYF	TGTGCCAGCAGTGAACGGAGCGGGAGTTACGAGCAGTACTTC
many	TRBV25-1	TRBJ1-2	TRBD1	CASSEGTGLGYGYTF	TGTGCCAGCAGTGAAGGGACAGGGCTTGGCTATGGCTACACCTTC
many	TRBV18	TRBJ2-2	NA	CASSSYTSGELFF	TGTGCCAGCTCATCTTACACGTCCGGGGAGCTGTTTTTT
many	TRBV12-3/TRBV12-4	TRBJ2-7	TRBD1	CASSPQGTGGLYEQYF	TGTGCCAGCAGTCCTCAGGGGACAGGGGGCTTATACGAGCAGTACTTC
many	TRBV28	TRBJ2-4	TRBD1	CASSPQPGQGAHRNIQYF	TGTGCCAGCAGCCCCCAACCGGGACAGGGGGCGCATAGGAACATTCAGTACTTC
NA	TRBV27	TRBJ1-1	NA	CASIGLGENTEAFF	TGTGCCAGCATTGGCCTCGGGGAGAACACTGAAGCTTTCTTT
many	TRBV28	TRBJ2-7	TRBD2	CASRPGGTSPRREQYF	TGTGCCAGCAGACCCGGGGGGACTAGCCCACGACGCGAGCAGTACTTC
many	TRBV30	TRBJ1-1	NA	CAWSLGLNTEAFF	TGTGCCTGGAGTCTGGGTTTGAACACTGAAGCTTTCTTT
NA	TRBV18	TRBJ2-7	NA	CASSPPNNPSSYEQYF	TGTGCCAGCTCACCACCTAACAATCCGAGTTCCTACGAGCAGTACTTC
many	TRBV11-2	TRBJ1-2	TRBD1	CAPWTGDYGYTF	TGTGCCCCCTGGACAGGGGACTATGGCTACACCTTC
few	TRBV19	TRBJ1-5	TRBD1	CASSTGGIQPQHF	TGTGCCAGTAGTACAGGGGGAATTCAGCCCCAGCATTTT
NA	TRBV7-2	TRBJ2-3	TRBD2	CASSSSGGAGDTQYF	TGTGCCAGCAGCTCTAGCGGGGGGGCTGGAGATACGCAGTATTTT
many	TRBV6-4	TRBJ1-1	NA	CASSEDPQGMNTEAFF	TGTGCCAGCAGTGAAGACCCCCAAGGCATGAACACTGAAGCTTTCTTT
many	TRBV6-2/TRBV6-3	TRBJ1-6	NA	CASSYSRALNNSPLHF	TGTGCCAGCAGTTACTCGAGAGCACTTAATAATTCACCCCTCCACTTT
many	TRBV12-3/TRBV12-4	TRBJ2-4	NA	CASSSRTGPIGKNIQYF	TGTGCCAGCAGTTCCAGGACCGGACCTATAGGCAAAAACATTCAGTACTTC
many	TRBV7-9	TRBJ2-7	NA	CASSLFRARSYEQYF	TGTGCCAGCAGCTTATTTAGGGCACGATCCTACGAGCAGTACTTC
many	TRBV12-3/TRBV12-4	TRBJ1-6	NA	CASSLGYGTPLHF	TGTGCCAGCAGTTTAGGCTACGGGACACCCCTCCACTTT
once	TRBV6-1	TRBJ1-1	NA	CATPLAHGKNTEAFF	TGTGCCACCCCCTTGGCACACGGGAAGAACACTGAAGCTTTCTTT
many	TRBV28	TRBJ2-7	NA	CASSSLDGGGEQYF	TGTGCCAGCAGTTCCCTGGACGGGGGCGGGGAGCAGTACTTC
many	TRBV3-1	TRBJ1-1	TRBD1	CASSFGTAAEAFF	TGTGCCAGCAGCTTCGGGACAGCCGCTGAAGCTTTCTTT
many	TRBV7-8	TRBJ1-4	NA	CASSFLKGRPNEKLFF	TGTGCCAGCAGCTTTTTAAAGGGACGGCCTAATGAAAAACTGTTTTTT
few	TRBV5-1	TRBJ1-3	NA	CASSLEGKPSGNTIYF	TGCGCCAGCAGCTTGGAGGGCAAACCCTCTGGAAACACCATATATTTT
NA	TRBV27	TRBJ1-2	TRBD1	CASSSLDRSKPGYTF	TGTGCCAGCAGTTCCCTGGACAGGTCTAAACCGGGCTACACCTTC
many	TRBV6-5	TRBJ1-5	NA	CASSYVQGHQPQHF	TGTGCCAGCAGTTACGTCCAGGGCCATCAGCCCCAGCATTTT
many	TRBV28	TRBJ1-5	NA	CASRRPDTTNQPQHF	TGTGCCAGCAGACGCCCAGACACTACCAATCAGCCCCAGCATTTT
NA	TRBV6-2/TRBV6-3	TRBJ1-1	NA	CASSYPRHQNTEAFF	TGTGCCAGCAGTTACCCTAGACACCAGAACACTGAAGCTTTCTTT
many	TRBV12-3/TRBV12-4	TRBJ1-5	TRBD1	CASSQLGTVSNQPQHF	TGTGCCAGCAGTCAATTAGGGACAGTTAGCAATCAGCCCCAGCATTTT
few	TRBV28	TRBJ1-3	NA	CASSLLLGAGNTIYF	TGTGCCAGCAGTTTATTATTAGGCGCTGGAAACACCATATATTTT
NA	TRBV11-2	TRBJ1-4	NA	CASSLLEAGWRPSNEKLFF	TGTGCCAGCAGCTTACTGGAAGCAGGGTGGCGCCCCTCTAATGAAAAACTGTTTTTT
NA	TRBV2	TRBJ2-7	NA	CASSGGGQGRIYEQYF	TGTGCCAGCAGTGGGGGGGGGCAGGGGAGAATCTACGAGCAGTACTTC
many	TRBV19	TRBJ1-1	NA	CASSTLLQSTEAFF	TGTGCCAGTAGTACCCTCCTGCAGAGCACTGAAGCTTTCTTT
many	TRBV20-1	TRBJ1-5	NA	CSAMRGHQPQHF	TGCAGTGCTATGAGGGGACATCAGCCCCAGCATTTT
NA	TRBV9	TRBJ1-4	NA	CASSSAGGGNEKLFF	TGTGCCAGCAGCTCCGCGGGGGGCGGTAATGAAAAACTGTTTTTT
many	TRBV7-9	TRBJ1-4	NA	CASSFSGTNEKLFF	TGTGCCAGCAGCTTTTCGGGTACTAATGAAAAACTGTTTTTT
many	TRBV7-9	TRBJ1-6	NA	CASSLNSPLHF	TGTGCCAGCAGCCTAAATTCACCCCTCCACTTT
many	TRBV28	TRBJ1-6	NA	CASSLGAGDSPLHF	TGTGCCAGCAGTTTGGGGGCAGGGGATTCACCCCTCCACTTT
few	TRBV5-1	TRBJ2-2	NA	CASSLDGSTGELFF	TGCGCCAGCAGCTTGGACGGGTCCACCGGGGAGCTGTTTTTT
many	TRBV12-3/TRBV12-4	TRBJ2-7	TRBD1	CASRPLPGQGMNEQYF	TGTGCCAGCCGCCCGCTCCCGGGACAGGGGATGAACGAGCAGTACTTC
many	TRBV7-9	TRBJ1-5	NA	CASSAGLGQRLNQPQHF	TGTGCCAGCAGCGCCGGATTAGGACAGCGTTTAAATCAGCCCCAGCATTTT
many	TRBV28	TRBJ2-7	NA	CASSRGIGAYEQYF	TGTGCCAGCAGCCGGGGGATCGGGGCCTACGAGCAGTACTTC
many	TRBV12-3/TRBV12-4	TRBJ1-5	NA	CASRQPQHF	TGTGCCAGTCGTCAGCCCCAGCATTTT
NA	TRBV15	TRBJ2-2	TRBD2	CATRILAGAGELFF	TGTGCCACCAGGATCCTAGCGGGAGCCGGGGAGCTGTTTTTT
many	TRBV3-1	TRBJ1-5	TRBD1	CASSSGTGPDQPQHF	TGTGCCAGCAGCTCTGGGACAGGGCCGGATCAGCCCCAGCATTTT
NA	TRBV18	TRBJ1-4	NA	CASSPLYGSSEKLFF	TGTGCCAGCTCACCACTGTATGGGTCTAGTGAAAAACTGTTTTTT
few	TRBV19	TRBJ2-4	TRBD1	CASSMLQGAGKNIQYF	TGTGCCAGTAGTATGCTACAGGGGGCAGGCAAAAACATTCAGTACTTC
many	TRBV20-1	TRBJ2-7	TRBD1	CSANRGNVPYEQYF	TGCAGTGCAAACAGGGGGAATGTTCCCTACGAGCAGTACTTC
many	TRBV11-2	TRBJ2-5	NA	CASSLGAGFVTQYF	TGTGCCAGCAGCTTAGGTGCAGGGTTCGTCACCCAGTACTTC
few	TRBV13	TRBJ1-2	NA	CASSPHRGLYGYTF	TGTGCCAGCAGCCCTCACCGAGGGCTATATGGCTACACCTTC
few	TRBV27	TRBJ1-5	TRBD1	CASSSRWTGAYSNQPQHF	TGTGCCAGCAGTTCGAGGTGGACAGGGGCCTATAGCAATCAGCCCCAGCATTTT
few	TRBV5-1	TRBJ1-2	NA	CASSLGEGDGYTF	TGCGCCAGCAGCTTAGGTGAAGGGGATGGCTACACCTTC
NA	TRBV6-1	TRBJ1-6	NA	CASSLPVVSPLHF	TGTGCCAGCAGCCTCCCAGTGGTTTCACCCCTCCACTTT
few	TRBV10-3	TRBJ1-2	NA	CAIRPGAANYGYTF	TGTGCCATCAGGCCGGGGGCAGCTAACTATGGCTACACCTTC